These T cell receptor beta chains were read from a single sample in a study of blood T cells in healthy people across ages. Each CDR3 protein gets one entry after TCRdb re-called the 5' RACE reads with MiXCR. The profile shows roughly 800,000 distinct CDR3 sequences, about 48% of them singletons. Source material: blood. Receptors originate from a man older than 75 in good health. Both conserved end residues are part of each CDR3.

TRBJ1-1 | TRBV6-1 | CASSEGGPNTEAFF
TRBJ2-1 | TRBV28 | CASVSSLWDEQFF
. | TRBV6-1 | CASSEGGTPVDIQYF
TRBJ2-7 | TRBV20-1 | CSAPPRQGAGYEQYF
TRBJ2-7 | TRBV9 | CASGSTAYEQYF
TRBJ2-5 | TRBV12-3/TRBV12-4 | CASTPSGWGQETQYF
TRBJ1-1 | TRBV5-1 | CASSTPDRPEAFF
TRBJ2-4 | TRBV29-1 | CSVRGPAGEQYF
TRBJ2-5 | TRBV7-9 | CASTPWTDQETQYF
TRBJ2-1 | TRBV24-1 | CATSDPLAGVGNEQFF
. | TRBV28 | CASNPTTRSYNEQYF
TRBJ2-7 | TRBV10-3 | CAISGGGDEQYF
TRBJ1-1 | TRBV2 | CASSPRGAGAFF
TRBJ2-1 | TRBV24-1 | CATSDPGLGRDNEQFF
TRBJ2-3 | TRBV9 | CASTRDSPDTQYF
TRBJ2-3 | TRBV29-1 | CSVEDRGRPSYAYF
TRBJ2-5 | TRBV12-5 | CASGFALAGSEETQYF
TRBJ1-2 | TRBV18 | CASSLRDDPYGYTF
TRBJ2-1 | TRBV3-1 | CASSQASGRPTPYNEQFF
TRBJ2-1 | TRBV5-6 | CASSLGRGLAGGNEQFF
. | TRBV28 | CASSPPGHAYEQYF
TRBJ2-5 | TRBV4-2 | CASSQDTTKETQYF
TRBJ1-6 | TRBV20-1 | CSAKTGLLSSYNSPLHF
TRBJ1-2 | TRBV14 | CASGPLRGTGQFNYGYTF
TRBJ1-2 | TRBV19 | CASSHGEAGGYTF
TRBJ2-5 | TRBV2 | CASSKTGEGQETQYF
TRBJ2-3 | TRBV29-1 | CSVTGHRYAYF
TRBJ1-2 | TRBV15 | CATSRDPTGANYGYTF
TRBJ2-5 | TRBV5-6 | CASSLGTTKQYF
TRBJ2-3 | TRBV7-3 | CASSLGAGAQYF
TRBJ2-7 | TRBV24-1 | CATSTGLASTYEQYF